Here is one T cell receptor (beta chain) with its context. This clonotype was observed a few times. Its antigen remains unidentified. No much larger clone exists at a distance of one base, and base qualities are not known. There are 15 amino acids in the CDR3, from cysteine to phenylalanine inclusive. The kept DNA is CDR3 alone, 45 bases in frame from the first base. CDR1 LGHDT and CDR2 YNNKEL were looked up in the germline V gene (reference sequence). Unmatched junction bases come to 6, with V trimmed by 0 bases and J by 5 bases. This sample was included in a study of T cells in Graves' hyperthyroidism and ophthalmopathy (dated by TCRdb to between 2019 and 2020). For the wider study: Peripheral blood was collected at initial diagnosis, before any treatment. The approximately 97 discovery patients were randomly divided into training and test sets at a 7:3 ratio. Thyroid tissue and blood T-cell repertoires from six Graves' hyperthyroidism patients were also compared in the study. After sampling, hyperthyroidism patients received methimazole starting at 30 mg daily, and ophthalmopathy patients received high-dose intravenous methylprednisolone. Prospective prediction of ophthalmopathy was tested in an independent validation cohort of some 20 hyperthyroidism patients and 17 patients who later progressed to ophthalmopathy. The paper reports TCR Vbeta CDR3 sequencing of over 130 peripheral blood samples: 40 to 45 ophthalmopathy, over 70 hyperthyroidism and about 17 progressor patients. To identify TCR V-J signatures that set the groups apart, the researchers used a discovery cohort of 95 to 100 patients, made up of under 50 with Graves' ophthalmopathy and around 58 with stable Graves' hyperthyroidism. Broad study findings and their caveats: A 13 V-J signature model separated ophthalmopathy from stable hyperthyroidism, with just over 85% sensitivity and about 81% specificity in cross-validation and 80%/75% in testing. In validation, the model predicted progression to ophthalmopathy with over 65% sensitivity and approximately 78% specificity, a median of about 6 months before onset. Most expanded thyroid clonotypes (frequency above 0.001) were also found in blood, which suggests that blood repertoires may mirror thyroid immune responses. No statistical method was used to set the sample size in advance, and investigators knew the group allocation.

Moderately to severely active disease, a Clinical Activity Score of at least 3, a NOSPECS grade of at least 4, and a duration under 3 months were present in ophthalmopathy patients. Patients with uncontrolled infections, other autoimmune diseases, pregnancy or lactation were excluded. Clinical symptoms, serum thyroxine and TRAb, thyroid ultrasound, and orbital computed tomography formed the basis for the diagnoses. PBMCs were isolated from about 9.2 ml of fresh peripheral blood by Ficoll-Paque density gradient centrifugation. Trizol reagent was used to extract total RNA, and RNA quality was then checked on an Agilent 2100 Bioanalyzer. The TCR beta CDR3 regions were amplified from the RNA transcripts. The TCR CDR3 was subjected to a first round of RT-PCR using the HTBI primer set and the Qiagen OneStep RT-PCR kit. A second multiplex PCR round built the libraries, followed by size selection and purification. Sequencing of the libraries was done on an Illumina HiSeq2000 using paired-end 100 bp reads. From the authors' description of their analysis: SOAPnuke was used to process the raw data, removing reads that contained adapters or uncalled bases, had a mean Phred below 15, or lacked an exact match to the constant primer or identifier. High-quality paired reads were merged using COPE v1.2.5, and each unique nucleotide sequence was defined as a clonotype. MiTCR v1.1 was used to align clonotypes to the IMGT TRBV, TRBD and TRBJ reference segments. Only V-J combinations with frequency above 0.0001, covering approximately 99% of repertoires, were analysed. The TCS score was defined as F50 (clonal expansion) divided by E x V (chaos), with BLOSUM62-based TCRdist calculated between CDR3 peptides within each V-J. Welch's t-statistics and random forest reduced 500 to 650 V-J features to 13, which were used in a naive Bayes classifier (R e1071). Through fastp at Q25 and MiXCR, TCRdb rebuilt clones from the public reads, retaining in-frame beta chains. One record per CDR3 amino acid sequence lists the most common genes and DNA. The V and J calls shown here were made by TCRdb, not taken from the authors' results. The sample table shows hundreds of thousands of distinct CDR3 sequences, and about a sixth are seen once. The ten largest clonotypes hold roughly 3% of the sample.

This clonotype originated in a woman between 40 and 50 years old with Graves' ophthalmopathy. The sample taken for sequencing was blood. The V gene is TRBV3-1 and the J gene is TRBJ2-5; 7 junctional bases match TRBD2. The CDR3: CASSQESGNQETQYF. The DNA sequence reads TGTGCCAGCAGCCAAGAAAGCGGGAATCAGGAGACCCAGTACTTC.